This T cell receptor (beta chain) was documented in a study of blood T cell repertoires in COVID-19 (dated by TCRdb to between 2020 and 2021). For context, the study as a whole: Collaborator samples came from the United States, Italy and Spain and covered acute and convalescent phases of COVID-19. The repertoires were released in a freely available public database intended as a resource for research on the immune response to SARS-CoV-2. Samples came from the ongoing ImmuneRACE study (first 160 participants) plus 1,254 subjects from 6 global collaborators. The material from the prospective study consisted of cDNA or gDNA derived from T cells, B-cell-depleted T cells, or PBMCs. Where available, HLA class I and class II types were taken from metadata supplied by the sample provider and were not determined by assay-based typing. The dataset comprised deeply sampled blood TCRbeta repertoires from subjects exposed to, actively infected with, or recovered from COVID-19. A de-identified subject ID, COVID-19 status, age in years and sex were almost always included in the sample metadata. The study at large found these results: The amount of clinical and demographic metadata varied by source and participant and was provided uncurated.

The CDR3 holds 15 amino acids from the cysteine to the phenylalanine. Here the CDR3 DNA is all that survives: 45 bases in frame from base 1. The junction carries 14 bases between V and J, which are trimmed by 5 bases and 1 base respectively. The germline V gene provides CDR1 SGHVS and CDR2 FNYEAQ. Regarding this clone: Its antigen is still unknown. No much larger clone is present one base from it, and per-base qualities are unavailable.

Whole blood was collected in K2EDTA tubes by collaborating institutions according to the institutions' own protocols. For TCRbeta analysis, collaborator samples were shipped as frozen whole blood, as isolated PBMCs, or as DNA extracted from either sample type. TCRbeta CDR3 regions were amplified from genomic DNA using the immunoSEQ Assay, a bias-controlled multiplex PCR. As for how the authors treated the data: The number of nucleated cells in each sample was estimated by amplification of reference gene primers within the assay. To quantify the absolute abundance of each unique TCRbeta CDR3 rearrangement, sequence reads were collapsed and filtered. Productive Simpson clonality was computed per sample as the square root of Simpson's diversity index over productive rearrangements. What TCRdb holds here is the immuneACCESS table cut down to in-frame rearrangements. Part of the clones is not present; checked against another copy, under half of the missing clones reflect an unresolved V gene, and the others are unexplained. V and J calls plus clone size are reproduced from that table; the DNA served to infer D and trimming. This sample comprises about 170,000 clones, roughly 80% of them detected only once. Around 8.1% of the sample lies in the top ten.

The chain couples TRBV7-6 to TRBJ1-2; no D gene call is confident. The sequence came from a man in his fifties or sixties with acute or convalescent COVID-19. The sample consisted of peripheral blood. The CDR3 reads as follows: CASSPVLGSNYGYTF. The DNA reads TGTGCCAGCAGCCCCGTTTTAGGGAGTAACTATGGCTACACCTTC.